This paragraph covers one T cell receptor (beta chain) sequence. Its antigen remains unidentified. The sample holds no much larger clone one base away, and base qualities are not on file. The sample comes from a study of spatial heterogeneity in lung cancer (dated by TCRdb to about 2019). Some background on the complete study: Beta-chain transcripts were consistently detected in greater numbers than alpha-chain transcripts, which likely reflected higher beta-chain transcript abundance. In the raw uncorrected reads, each unique combination of TCR and UMI appeared more than ten times on average. The study quantitatively compared TCR alpha and beta repertoires across multiple tumor regions, matched nontumor lung and blood in non-small cell lung cancer. TCR repertoire features were related to nonsynonymous mutation counts determined by whole-exome sequencing of tumor tissue. Both alpha and beta chains were TCR-sequenced in about 240 tumor regions, 64 matched nontumor lung samples and around 50 PBMC samples obtained at surgery. Broader findings and caveats from the paper: Ubiquitous expanded tumor TCRs were detected in blood more often at tumor resection than at routine follow-up. Confirming at a functional level the hypothesis that regional TCRs recognize regional mutations was considered to require additional single-cell paired TCR alpha and beta sequencing.

Preparation of the library involved 5' RACE. Instrument on record: NextSeq 500. The TCR library protocol attached a unique molecular identifier to each TCR cDNA molecule to allow correction of PCR and sequencing errors. On the authors' methods: TCR identification, UMI-based error correction and CDR3 extraction were all carried out with Decombinator tools. Expanded TCRs were defined as those above a frequency of 2 per 1,000, corresponding to the top 1% of the tumor frequency distribution. Renyi diversity was calculated using the R vegan package after each repertoire was subsampled 100 times to 5,000 TCRs. CDR3 similarity networks were constructed using string-kernel similarity of amino acid triplets, with links drawn between CDR3s whose pairwise similarity was above 0.82. The public reads were run again by TCRdb, first through fastp at Q25 and then through MiXCR, and only productive beta chains were kept. Rows are unified per CDR3 protein, each entry keeping the most common DNA and genes. These V and J calls originate from TCRdb's pipeline instead of the authors' own analysis. The sample includes approximately 47,000 distinct CDR3 sequences, with 7.5% to 8% observed a single time. The ten largest account for around an eighth of the sample.

Sample time point, as interpreted from the label and publication: sample taken at primary tumor resection. For TCR sequencing, whole RNA was extracted from tumor and nontumor lung tissue, or from cryopreserved PBMC samples, and no cell sorting was done. The donors were about 65 patients from the lung TRACERx cohort who had early-stage, untreated non-small cell lung cancer. Only patients with enough RNA available from two or more tumor regions were chosen for TCR sequencing. The V and J ends are trimmed by 2 bases and 0 bases, leaving 14 bases between them. Reading the germline V gene gives CDR1 KGHSH and CDR2 LQKENI. Spanning cysteine to phenylalanine, the CDR3 consists of 18 amino acids. CDR3 DNA is the only sequence kept; it has 54 bases, read in frame from the first base.

The V and J genes are TRBV18 and TRBJ2-6, with the D gene call left open. This clonotype originated in a female donor with early-stage non-small cell lung cancer. This material consisted of PBMCs, taken at surgery. DNA sequence: TGTGCCAGCTCACCATTCCAGAACCTCCCCTCTGGGGCCAACGTCCTGACTTTC. This gives the protein CASSPFQNLPSGANVLTF.